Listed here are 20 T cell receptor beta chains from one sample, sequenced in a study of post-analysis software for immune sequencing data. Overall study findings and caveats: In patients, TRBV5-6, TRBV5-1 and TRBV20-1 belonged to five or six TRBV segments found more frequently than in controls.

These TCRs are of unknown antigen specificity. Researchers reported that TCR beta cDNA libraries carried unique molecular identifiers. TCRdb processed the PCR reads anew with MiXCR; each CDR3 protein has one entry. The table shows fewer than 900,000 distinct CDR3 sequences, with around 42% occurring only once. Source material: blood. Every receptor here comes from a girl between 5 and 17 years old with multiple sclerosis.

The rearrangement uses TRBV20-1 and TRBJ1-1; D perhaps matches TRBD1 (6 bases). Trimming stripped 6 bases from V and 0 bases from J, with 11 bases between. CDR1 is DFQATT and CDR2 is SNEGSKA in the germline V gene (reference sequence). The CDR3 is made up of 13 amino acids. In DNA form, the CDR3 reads TGCAGTGCCAGGAGGGGGGTGAACACTGAAGCTTTCTTT. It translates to CSARRGVNTEAFF.

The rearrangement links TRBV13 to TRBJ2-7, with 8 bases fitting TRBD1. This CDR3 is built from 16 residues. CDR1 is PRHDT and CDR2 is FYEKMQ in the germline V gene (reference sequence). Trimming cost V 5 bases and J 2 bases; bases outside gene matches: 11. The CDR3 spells CASSPSGTGLAYEQYF. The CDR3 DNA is TGTGCCAGCAGCCCTAGTGGGACAGGCCTAGCCTACGAGCAGTACTTC.

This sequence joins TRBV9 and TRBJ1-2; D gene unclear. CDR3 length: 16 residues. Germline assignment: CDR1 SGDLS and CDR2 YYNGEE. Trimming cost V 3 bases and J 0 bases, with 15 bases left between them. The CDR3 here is CASSARREEANYGYTF. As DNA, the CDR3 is TGTGCCAGCAGCGCCAGGAGGGAGGAAGCTAACTATGGCTACACCTTC.

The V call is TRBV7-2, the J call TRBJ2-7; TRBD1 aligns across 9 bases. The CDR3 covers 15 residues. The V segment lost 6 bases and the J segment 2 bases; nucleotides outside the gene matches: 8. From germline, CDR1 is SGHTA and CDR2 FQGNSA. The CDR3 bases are TGTGCCAGCAGTTACACCGGGACAGGGACCTACGAGCAGTACTTC. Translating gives CASSYTGTGTYEQYF.

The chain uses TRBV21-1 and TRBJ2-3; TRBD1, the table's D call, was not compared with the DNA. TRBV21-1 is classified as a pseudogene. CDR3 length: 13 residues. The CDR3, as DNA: TGTGCCACCCACAGGCGGAGCACAGATACGCAGTATTTT. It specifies CATHRRSTDTQYF.

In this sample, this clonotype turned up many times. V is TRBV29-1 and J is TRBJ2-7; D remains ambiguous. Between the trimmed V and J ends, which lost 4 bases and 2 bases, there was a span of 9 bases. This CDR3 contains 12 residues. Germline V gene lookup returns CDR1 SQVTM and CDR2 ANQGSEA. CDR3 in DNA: TGCAGCGTTGGGGGTACTCCCTACGAGCAGTACTTC. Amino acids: CSVGGTPYEQYF.

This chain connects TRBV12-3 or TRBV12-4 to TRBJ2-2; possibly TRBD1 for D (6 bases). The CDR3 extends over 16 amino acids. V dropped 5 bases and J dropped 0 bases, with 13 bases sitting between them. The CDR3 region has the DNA TGTGCCAGCAGTACGCACAGGGCTGCGAACACCGGGGAGCTGTTTTTT. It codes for CASSTHRAANTGELFF.

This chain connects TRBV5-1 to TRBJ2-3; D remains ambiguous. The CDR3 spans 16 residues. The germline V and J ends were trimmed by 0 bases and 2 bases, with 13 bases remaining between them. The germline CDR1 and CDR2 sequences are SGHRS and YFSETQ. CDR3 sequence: CASSLGLGGFTDTQYF. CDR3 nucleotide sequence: TGCGCCAGCAGCTTGGGGTTGGGCGGCTTCACAGATACGCAGTATTTT.

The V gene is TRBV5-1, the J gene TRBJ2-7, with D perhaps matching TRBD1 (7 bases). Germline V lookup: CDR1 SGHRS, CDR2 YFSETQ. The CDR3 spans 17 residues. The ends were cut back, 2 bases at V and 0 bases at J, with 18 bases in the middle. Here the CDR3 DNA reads TGCGCCAGCAGCTTCAGGGGGGCCTTAAACAGCTCCTACGAGCAGTACTTC. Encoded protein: CASSFRGALNSSYEQYF. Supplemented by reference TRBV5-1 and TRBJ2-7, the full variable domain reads KAGVTQTPRYLIKTRGQQVTLSCSPISGHRSVSWYQQTPGQGLQFLFEYFSETQRNKGNFPGRFSGRQFSNSRSEMNVSTLELGDSALYLCASSFRGALNSSYEQYFGPGTRLTVT.

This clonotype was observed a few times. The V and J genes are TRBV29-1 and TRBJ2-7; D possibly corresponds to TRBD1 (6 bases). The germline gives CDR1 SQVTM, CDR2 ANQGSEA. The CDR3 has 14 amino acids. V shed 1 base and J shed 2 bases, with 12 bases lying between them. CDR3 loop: CSVEGQVAPYEQYF. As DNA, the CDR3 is TGCAGCGTTGAAGGACAGGTCGCCCCCTACGAGCAGTACTTC.

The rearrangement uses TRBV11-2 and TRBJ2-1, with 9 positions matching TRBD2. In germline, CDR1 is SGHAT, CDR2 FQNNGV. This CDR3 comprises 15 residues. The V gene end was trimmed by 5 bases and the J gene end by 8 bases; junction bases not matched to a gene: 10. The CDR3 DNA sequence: TGTGCCAGCAGCCTAGGTAGTAGCGGGAGCGATGAGCAGTTCTTC. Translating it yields CASSLGSSGSDEQFF.

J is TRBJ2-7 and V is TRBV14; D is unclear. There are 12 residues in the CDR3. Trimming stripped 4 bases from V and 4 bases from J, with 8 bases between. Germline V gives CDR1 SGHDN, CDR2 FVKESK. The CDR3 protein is CASSRLPYEQYF. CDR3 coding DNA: TGTGCCAGCAGCCGCCTTCCGTACGAGCAGTACTTC. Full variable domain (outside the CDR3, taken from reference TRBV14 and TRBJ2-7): EAGVTQFPSHSVIEKGQTVTLRCDPISGHDNLYWYRRVMGKEIKFLLHFVKESKQDESGMPNNRFLAERTGGTYSTLKVQPAELEDSGVYFCASSRLPYEQYFGPGTRLTVT.

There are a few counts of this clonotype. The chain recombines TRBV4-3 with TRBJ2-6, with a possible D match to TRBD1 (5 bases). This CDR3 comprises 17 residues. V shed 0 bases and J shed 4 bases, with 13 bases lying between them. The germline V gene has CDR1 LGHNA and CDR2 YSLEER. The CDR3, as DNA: TGCGCCAGCAGCCAAGATCCAGGGCCTCTGGGGGCCAACGTCCTGACTTTC. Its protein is CASSQDPGPLGANVLTF.

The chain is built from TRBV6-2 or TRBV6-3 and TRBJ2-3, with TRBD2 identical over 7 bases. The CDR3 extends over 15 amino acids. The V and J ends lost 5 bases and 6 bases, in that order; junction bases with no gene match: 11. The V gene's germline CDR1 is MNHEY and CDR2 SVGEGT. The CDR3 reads CASSRRDYQWDTQYF. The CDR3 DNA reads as TGTGCCAGCAGTCGCAGGGACTACCAGTGGGATACGCAGTATTTT.

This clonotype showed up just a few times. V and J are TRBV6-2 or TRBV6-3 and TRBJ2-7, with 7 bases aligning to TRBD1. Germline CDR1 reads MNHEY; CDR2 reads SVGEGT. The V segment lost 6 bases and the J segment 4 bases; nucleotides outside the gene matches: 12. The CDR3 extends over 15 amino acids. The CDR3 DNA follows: TGTGCCAGCAGCCTTGGGGACAGCGCGATTTACGAGCAGTACTTC. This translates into CASSLGDSAIYEQYF.

CDR3 in amino acids: CAISESREVETQYF. The CDR3 DNA sequence: TGTGCCATCAGTGAGTCGCGGGAGGTGGAAACCCAGTACTTC. The chain has TRBV10-3 and TRBJ2-5; TRBD2 matches at 8 bases. The J segment lost 8 bases and the V segment lost 0 bases, leaving 5 bases of the junction unmatched. CDR1 ENHRY and CDR2 SYGVKD come from the germline V gene. The CDR3 length is 14 residues.

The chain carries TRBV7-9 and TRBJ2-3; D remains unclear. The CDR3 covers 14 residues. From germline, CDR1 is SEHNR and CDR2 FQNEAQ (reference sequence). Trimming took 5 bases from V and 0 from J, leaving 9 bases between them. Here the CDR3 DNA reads TGTGCCAGCAGCAAACAAAGTAGCACAGATACGCAGTATTTT. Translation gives CASSKQSSTDTQYF.

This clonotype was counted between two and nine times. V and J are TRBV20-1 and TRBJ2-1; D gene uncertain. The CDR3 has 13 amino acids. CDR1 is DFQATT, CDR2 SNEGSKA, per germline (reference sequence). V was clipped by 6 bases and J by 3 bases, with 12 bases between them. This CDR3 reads CSAKKPGYNEQFF. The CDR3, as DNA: TGCAGTGCAAAGAAGCCTGGCTACAATGAGCAGTTCTTC.

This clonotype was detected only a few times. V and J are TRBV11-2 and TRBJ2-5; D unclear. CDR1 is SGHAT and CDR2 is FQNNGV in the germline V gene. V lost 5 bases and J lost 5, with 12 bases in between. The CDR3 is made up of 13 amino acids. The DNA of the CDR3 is TGTGCCAGCAGCCCATACTTGGGGGAGACCCAGTACTTC. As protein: CASSPYLGETQYF. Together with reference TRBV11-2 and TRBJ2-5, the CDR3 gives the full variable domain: EAGVAQSPRYKIIEKRQSVAFWCNPISGHATLYWYQQILGQGPKLLIQFQNNGVVDDSQLPKDRFSAERLKGVDSTLKIQPAKLEDSAVYLCASSPYLGETQYFGPGTRLLVL.

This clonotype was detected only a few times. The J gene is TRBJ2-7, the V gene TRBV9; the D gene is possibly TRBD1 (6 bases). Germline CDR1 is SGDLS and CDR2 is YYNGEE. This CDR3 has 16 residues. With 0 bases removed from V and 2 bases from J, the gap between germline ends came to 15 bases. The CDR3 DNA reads TGTGCCAGCAGCGTAGCCGCAGGGGCTGTGACCTACGAGCAGTACTTC. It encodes CASSVAAGAVTYEQYF.